This TCR beta chain was sequenced in a study of blood T cell repertoires in COVID-19. On the study more broadly: Material from acute and convalescent COVID-19 was sourced from the United States, Italy and Spain. PBMCs, B-cell-depleted T cells, or T cells provided the cDNA or gDNA that made up the material.

Sequencing was performed with immunoSEQ multiplex PCR; in TCRdb, only in-frame clones are kept and a portion is missing. The sample carries 35,000 to 55,000 clones, around nine tenths recorded once. Losses at the gene ends were 10 bases for V and 2 bases for J; bases not matched to a gene: 6. Germline CDR1 and CDR2: WSHSY and SAAADI. CDR3 length: 13 amino acids. The clonotype originates from a human donor in a cohort sampled during active COVID-19. Sequenced sample: peripheral blood. The chain combines TRBV10-2 with TRBJ2-3, with TRBD2 matching over 7 bases. This chain's CDR3 is CATRLAHTDTQYF. The DNA for the CDR3 is TGCGCCACCCGACTAGCTCACACAGATACGCAGTATTTT.